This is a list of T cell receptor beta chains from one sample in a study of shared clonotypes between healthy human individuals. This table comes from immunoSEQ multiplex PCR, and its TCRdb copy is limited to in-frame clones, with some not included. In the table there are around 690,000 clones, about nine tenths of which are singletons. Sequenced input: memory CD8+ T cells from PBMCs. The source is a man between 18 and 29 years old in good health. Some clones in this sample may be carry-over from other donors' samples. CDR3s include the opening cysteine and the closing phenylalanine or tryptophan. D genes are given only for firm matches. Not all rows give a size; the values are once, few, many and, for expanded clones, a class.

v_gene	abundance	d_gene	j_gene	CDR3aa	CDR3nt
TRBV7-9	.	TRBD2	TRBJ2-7	CASSPPRTRAYEQYF	TGTGCCAGCAGCCCCCCCAGGACTAGAGCCTACGAGCAGTACTTC
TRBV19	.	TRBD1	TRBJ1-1	CASSISRGVNTEAFF	TGTGCCAGTAGTATAAGCAGGGGGGTGAACACTGAAGCTTTCTTT
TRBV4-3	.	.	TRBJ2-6	CASSQEYRNLGGANVLTF	TGCGCCAGCAGCCAAGAATACAGGAACTTAGGGGGGGCCAACGTCCTGACTTTC
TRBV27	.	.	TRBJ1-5	CASSSGQYSNQPQHF	TGTGCCAGCAGTTCCGGACAGTATAGCAATCAGCCCCAGCATTTT
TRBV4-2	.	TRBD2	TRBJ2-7	CASSQEEIAGESYEQYF	TGTGCCAGCAGCCAAGAAGAAATAGCGGGTGAGTCCTACGAGCAGTACTTC
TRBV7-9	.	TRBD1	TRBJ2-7	CASSGGQGESYEQYF	TGTGCCAGCAGCGGGGGACAGGGGGAATCCTACGAGCAGTACTTC
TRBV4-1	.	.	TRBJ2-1	CASSPTPRDEQFF	TGCGCCAGCAGCCCGACGCCACGGGACGAGCAGTTCTTC
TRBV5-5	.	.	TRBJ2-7	CASSPTPGTPSSYEQYF	TGTGCCAGCAGCCCTACACCCGGGACACCCTCCTCCTACGAGCAGTACTTC
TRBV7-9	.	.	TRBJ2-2	CASSSGTQNTGELFF	TGTGCCAGCAGCTCCGGGACTCAGAACACCGGGGAGCTGTTTTTT
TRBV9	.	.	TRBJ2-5	CASSGSGRGETQYF	TGTGCCAGCAGCGGTTCAGGTCGCGGGGAGACCCAGTACTTC
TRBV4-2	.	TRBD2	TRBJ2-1	CASSQDLTSGSAFQFF	TGTGCCAGCAGCCAAGATCTAACTAGCGGGTCGGCATTTCAGTTCTTC
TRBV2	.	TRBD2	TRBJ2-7	CASRSPGLADPYEQYF	TGTGCCAGCAGGAGTCCGGGACTAGCGGACCCATACGAGCAGTACTTC
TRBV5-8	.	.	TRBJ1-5	CASSNGNQPQHF	TGTGCCAGCAGTAACGGGAATCAGCCCCAGCATTTT
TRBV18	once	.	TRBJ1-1	CASSHPPSGNTEAFF	TGTGCCAGCTCACATCCCCCCTCCGGGAACACTGAAGCTTTCTTT
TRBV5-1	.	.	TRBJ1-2	CASSFGRRLLNYGYTF	TGCGCCAGCAGCTTTGGAAGACGCCTCCTTAACTATGGCTACACCTTC
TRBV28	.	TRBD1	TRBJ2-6	CASAKIYGTGGTGANVLTF	TGTGCCAGCGCAAAGATATACGGGACAGGGGGTACTGGGGCCAACGTCCTGACTTTC
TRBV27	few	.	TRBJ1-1	CASSLRQTNTEAFF	TGTGCCAGCAGTCTAAGACAGACGAACACTGAAGCTTTCTTT
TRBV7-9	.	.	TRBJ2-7	CASSHPGEEQYF	TGTGCCAGCAGCCATCCGGGAGAAGAGCAGTACTTC
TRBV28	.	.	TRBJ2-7	CASSVTAPQAGRVVAEQYF	TGTGCCAGCAGTGTTACAGCGCCCCAGGCAGGGCGAGTTGTGGCCGAGCAGTACTTC
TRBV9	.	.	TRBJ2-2	CASSLLAGELFF	TGTGCCAGCAGCCTACTCGCCGGGGAGCTGTTTTTT
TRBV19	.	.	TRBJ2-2	CASSIDRGELFF	TGTGCCAGTAGTATAGATCGAGGGGAGCTGTTTTTT
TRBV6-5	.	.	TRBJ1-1	CASSYSWGSEAFF	TGTGCCAGCAGTTACTCTTGGGGAAGTGAAGCTTTCTTT
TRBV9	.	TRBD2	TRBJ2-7	CASSALAKSGKQYF	TGTGCCAGCAGCGCACTAGCGAAGTCTGGGAAGCAGTACTTC
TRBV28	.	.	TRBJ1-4	CASSLSWETNEKLFF	TGTGCCAGCAGTTTATCGTGGGAAACTAATGAAAAACTGTTTTTT
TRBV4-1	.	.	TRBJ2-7	CASSQDGQVGRATYEQYF	TGCGCCAGCAGCCAAGATGGCCAAGTGGGCAGGGCGACCTACGAGCAGTACTTC
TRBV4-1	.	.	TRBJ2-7	CASSDSRGSYEQYF	TGCGCCAGCAGCGACTCCAGGGGTTCCTACGAGCAGTACTTC
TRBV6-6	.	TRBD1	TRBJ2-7	CASSWTGGAYEQYF	TGTGCCAGCAGTTGGACAGGGGGCGCCTACGAGCAGTACTTC
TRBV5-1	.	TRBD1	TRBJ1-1	CASSLWTGNTEAFF	TGCGCCAGCAGCTTGTGGACAGGGAACACTGAAGCTTTCTTT
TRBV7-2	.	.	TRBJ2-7	CASSFLTSPSEQYF	TGTGCCAGCAGCTTCCTGACAAGCCCCAGCGAGCAGTACTTC
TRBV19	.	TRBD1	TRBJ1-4	CASQSRDSINEKLFF	TGTGCCAGTCAGTCCCGGGACAGCATTAATGAAAAACTGTTTTTT
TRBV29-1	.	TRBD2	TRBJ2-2	CSVPGGWTGELFF	TGCAGCGTTCCGGGAGGCTGGACCGGGGAGCTGTTTTTT
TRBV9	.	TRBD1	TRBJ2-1	CASSSPGQPYNEQFF	TGTGCCAGCAGCTCTCCGGGACAGCCATACAATGAGCAGTTCTTC
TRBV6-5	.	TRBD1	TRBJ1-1	CASSHTGTATEAFF	TGTGCCAGCAGTCATACCGGGACAGCCACTGAAGCTTTCTTT
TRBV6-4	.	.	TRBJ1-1	CASILGAGDEDTEAFF	TGTGCCAGCATATTAGGGGCGGGGGATGAAGACACTGAAGCTTTCTTT
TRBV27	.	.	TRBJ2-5	CASSSLGEETQYF	TGTGCCAGCAGTTCGCTAGGAGAAGAGACCCAGTACTTC
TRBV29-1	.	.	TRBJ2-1	CSVEDRGPTPYNEQFF	TGCAGCGTTGAAGACAGGGGACCGACCCCCTACAATGAGCAGTTCTTC
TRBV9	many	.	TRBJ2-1	CASSGGPYNEQFF	TGTGCCAGCAGCGGAGGGCCCTACAATGAGCAGTTCTTC
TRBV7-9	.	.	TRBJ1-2	CASSLAGAEGYGYTF	TGTGCCAGCAGCTTAGCCGGGGCAGAGGGCTATGGCTACACCTTC
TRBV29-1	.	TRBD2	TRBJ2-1	CSVEASGRDSDEQFF	TGCAGCGTTGAAGCGAGCGGGAGGGATAGCGATGAGCAGTTCTTC
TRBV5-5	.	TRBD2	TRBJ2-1	CASTMGLTSGGYSYNEQFF	TGTGCCAGCACAATGGGATTGACTAGCGGAGGGTACTCCTACAATGAGCAGTTCTTC
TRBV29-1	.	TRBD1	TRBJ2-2	CSAVTLRTGGFTGELFF	TGCAGCGCTGTAACCCTGAGGACAGGGGGCTTCACCGGGGAGCTGTTTTTT